Listed below are T cell receptor beta chains from one sample, sequenced in a study of blood T cell repertoires in COVID-19. The protocol was immunoSEQ multiplex PCR, while the TCRdb copy is restricted to in-frame clones and leaves out a portion. Among roughly 220,000 clones listed, about 80% were seen once. Source material: peripheral blood. These TCRs come from a woman aged 55-70 years with acute or convalescent COVID-19. The CDR3 runs from the conserved cysteine through the conserved F or W. The D gene is left open where the match is weak. Clone size is given for some rows only: seen once, a few or many times, or a class if the clone is expanded.

D gene	V gene	clone size	J gene	CDR3 DNA	CDR3 protein
.	TRBV6-2/TRBV6-3	.	TRBJ1-5	TGTGCCAGCAGTTTAACACAGGGACCCAATCAGCCCCAGCATTTT	CASSLTQGPNQPQHF
TRBD1	TRBV6-2/TRBV6-3	.	TRBJ2-1	TGTGCCAGCAGTTTCAGTGGGACAGCCTACAATGAGCAGTTCTTC	CASSFSGTAYNEQFF
.	TRBV19	.	TRBJ1-2	TGTGCCAGTAGCTTACAAACAGGGAACTATGGCTACACCTTC	CASSLQTGNYGYTF
TRBD2	TRBV4-1	.	TRBJ2-7	TGCGCCAGCAGCCAAGATTCCGGCGGGGGGGTGTCGCAGTACTTC	CASSQDSGGGVSQYF
TRBD1	TRBV2	.	TRBJ1-1	TGTGCCAGTGGACAGGGGGTCAGAGCTTTCTTT	CASGQGVRAFF
.	TRBV27	.	TRBJ1-5	TGTGCCAGCAGTTTATCCCCAGATAGCAATCAGCCCCAGCATTTT	CASSLSPDSNQPQHF
.	TRBV6-5	.	TRBJ2-1	TGTGCCAGCAGTTACGGAATAGCCCCACCCAATGAGCAGTTCTTC	CASSYGIAPPNEQFF
.	TRBV7-6	.	TRBJ1-1	TGTGCCAGCAGCTTATCGGGGGGACTCCACACTGAAGCTTTCTTT	CASSLSGGLHTEAFF
TRBD1	TRBV30	few	TRBJ1-1	TGTGCCTGGAGTGTGGGCAGGGGGCATACTGAAGCTTTCTTT	CAWSVGRGHTEAFF
TRBD1	TRBV6-4	.	TRBJ1-2	TGTGCCAGCAGTGACTCGCACCGGGACAGGGGGCGTAATGGCTACACCTTC	CASSDSHRDRGRNGYTF
TRBD1	TRBV7-2	once	TRBJ1-5	TGTGCCAGCAGCCCCCGACAGGGTCAAGAGCCCCAGCATTTT	CASSPRQGQEPQHF
.	TRBV5-1	.	TRBJ2-7	TGCGCCAGCAGCCGGGATAACTACGAGCAGTACTTC	CASSRDNYEQYF
TRBD2	TRBV4-2	few	TRBJ2-7	TGTGCCAGCAGCCCCGGGACTAGGGGATTCGTCGAGCAGTACTTC	CASSPGTRGFVEQYF
.	TRBV9	.	TRBJ1-2	TGTGCCAGCAGCCCACAGGAGAGACAGACCTATGGCTACACCTTC	CASSPQERQTYGYTF
.	TRBV9	.	TRBJ2-2	TGTGCCAGCAGCGTAGGGCGGTCCGGGGAGCTGTTTTTT	CASSVGRSGELFF
.	TRBV30	.	TRBJ1-4	TGTGCCTGGAGTGCGGGGATCAATGAAAAACTGTTTTTT	CAWSAGINEKLFF
.	TRBV11-2	many	TRBJ1-6	TGTGCCAGCAGCTTAGAACCGGGAAGCAATTCACCCCTCCACTTT	CASSLEPGSNSPLHF
.	TRBV4-3	.	TRBJ1-1	TGCGCCAGCAGCCAATTTCCGGGACAGAACACTGAAGCTTTCTTT	CASSQFPGQNTEAFF
TRBD1	TRBV2	.	TRBJ1-2	TGTGCCAGCAGTGAAGTGAAGACAGGGAGATTGGACTATGGCTACACCTTC	CASSEVKTGRLDYGYTF
.	TRBV9	.	TRBJ1-2	TGTGCCAGCAGCGATGGGACACCTAACTATGGCTACACCTTC	CASSDGTPNYGYTF
.	TRBV5-5	.	TRBJ2-1	TGTGCCAGCAGCACCTGGACAGACAATGAGCAGTTCTTC	CASSTWTDNEQFF
.	TRBV6-5	.	TRBJ1-6	TGTGCCAGCGGACTCCCCTATAATTCACCCCTCCACTTT	CASGLPYNSPLHF
.	TRBV11-2	.	TRBJ1-1	TGTGCCAGCAGACAGGGAACTACGAACACTGAAGCTTTCTTT	CASRQGTTNTEAFF
TRBD2	TRBV7-9	.	TRBJ2-7	TGTGCCAGCAGCCCAGGGACTAGCGGGAATGTCGAGCAGTACTTC	CASSPGTSGNVEQYF
.	TRBV11-2	.	TRBJ2-1	TGTGCCAGCAGCTTAGGTAGCTACTCCTACAATGAGCAGTTCTTC	CASSLGSYSYNEQFF
TRBD2	TRBV5-4	.	TRBJ2-2	TGTGCCAGCAGCTCCCAGCGGGGGGGCCTCGGGGAGCTGTTTTTT	CASSSQRGGLGELFF
.	TRBV27	.	TRBJ1-3	TGTGCCAGCAGTTTATACACGGGTCCCTTCTCTGGAAACACCATATATTTT	CASSLYTGPFSGNTIYF
.	TRBV6-5	.	TRBJ1-4	TGTGCCATCAACCGGGGGGGGTTAATGGGAGAAAAACTGTTTTTT	CAINRGGLMGEKLFF
.	TRBV4-1	.	TRBJ1-2	TGCGCCAGCAGCCAACCACCCTATGGACGGAACAGGACCTACTATGGCTACACCTTC	CASSQPPYGRNRTYYGYTF
.	TRBV2	few	TRBJ2-1	TGTGCCAGCAGTGAGTTGTGGGGGCACAATGAGCAGTTCTTC	CASSELWGHNEQFF
.	TRBV24-1	few	TRBJ1-2	TGTGCCACCAGTGCAGGGAACTATGGCTACACCTTC	CATSAGNYGYTF
.	TRBV14	.	TRBJ2-7	TGTGCCAGCAGCCAAATTCATTTTCGGACATTCTCCTACGAGCAGTACTTC	CASSQIHFRTFSYEQYF
.	TRBV19	.	TRBJ1-1	TGTGCCAGTAGTATAGCCAAGAACACTGAAGCTTTCTTT	CASSIAKNTEAFF
.	TRBV5-6	.	TRBJ1-4	TGTGCCAGCAGCTCGCCCGGGACAAGAAATGAAAAACTGTTTTTT	CASSSPGTRNEKLFF
TRBD2	TRBV9	few	TRBJ2-1	TGTGCCAGCAGCCCGCGGACTAGCGGGGGGGCTCGTTTCAATGAGCAGTTCTTC	CASSPRTSGGARFNEQFF
TRBD2	TRBV4-2	.	TRBJ2-5	TGTGCCAGCAGCCATTTACTGGGAGGGGAAGAGACCCAGTACTTC	CASSHLLGGEETQYF
.	TRBV6-2/TRBV6-3	.	TRBJ1-2	TGTGCCAGCAGCCGAGCGGCTGGGGGCGAATATGGCTACACCTTC	CASSRAAGGEYGYTF
.	TRBV28	once	TRBJ1-5	TGTGCCAGCAGTTTTCAGGGCAATCAGCCCCAGCATTTT	CASSFQGNQPQHF
TRBD1	TRBV6-5	.	TRBJ1-2	TGTGCCAGCAAAGTCGGGACAGGGTATGGCTACACCTTC	CASKVGTGYGYTF
.	TRBV19	.	TRBJ2-6	TGTGCCAGTTTATCTGGGGCCAACGTCCTGACTTTC	CASLSGANVLTF
.	TRBV20-1	.	TRBJ1-1	TGCAGTGCCACTCCTGGCACTGAAGCTTTCTTT	CSATPGTEAFF
.	TRBV6-5	.	TRBJ2-3	TGTGCCAGCAGTACCCGACAGGAATCAGATACGCAGTATTTT	CASSTRQESDTQYF
.	TRBV14	.	TRBJ2-2	TGTGCCAGCAGCCAACTCGGGAGTACCGGGGAGCTGTTTTTT	CASSQLGSTGELFF
.	TRBV3-1/TRBV3-2	few	TRBJ2-2	TGTGCCAGCAGCCAACCCATAAGCGGGCCCGGGGAGCTGTTTTTT	CASSQPISGPGELFF
.	TRBV4-2	.	TRBJ1-4	TGTGCCAGCAGCCAGGAGGGAGGAAGTGAAAAACTGTTTTTT	CASSQEGGSEKLFF
.	TRBV29-1	.	TRBJ1-1	TGCAGCGTTGAGAGGAGCAGAATGAACACTGAAGCTTTCTTT	CSVERSRMNTEAFF
.	TRBV4-1	.	TRBJ1-1	TGCGCCAGCAGCCAAGAAACAGGGTCAGGGAACACTGAAGCTTTCTTT	CASSQETGSGNTEAFF
.	TRBV18	.	TRBJ1-1	TGTGCCAGCTCGACAGATCTGAACACTGAAGCTTTCTTT	CASSTDLNTEAFF
.	TRBV29-1	.	TRBJ1-1	TGCAGCGTTGAGGATTCGGCAGGCGCTGAAGCTTTCTTT	CSVEDSAGAEAFF
TRBD2	TRBV2	.	TRBJ2-3	TGTGCCAGCAACTTAGCGGGGATCACAGATACGCAGTATTTT	CASNLAGITDTQYF
TRBD2	TRBV6-1	.	TRBJ2-7	TGTGCCAGCAGTGAAGCACCACTAGCGGGGGGCTCCTACGAGCAGTACTTC	CASSEAPLAGGSYEQYF
.	TRBV19	.	TRBJ2-1	TGTGCCAGTAGTATAGAGGTCCGGGGTGATGAGCAGTTCTTC	CASSIEVRGDEQFF
.	TRBV19	.	TRBJ2-7	TGTGCCAGTAGTCCTCGGGGATCGGGGGACTACGAGCAGTACTTC	CASSPRGSGDYEQYF
.	TRBV6-5	.	TRBJ2-5	TGTGCCAGCAGTTTATCTGAGGGAGGAGAGACCCAGTACTTC	CASSLSEGGETQYF
TRBD1	TRBV27	.	TRBJ1-2	TGTGCCAGCAGTGCGTCCGGGACAGCGACTAACTATGGCTACACCTTC	CASSASGTATNYGYTF